A single sample gave rise to the 24 T cell receptor beta chains below, sequenced in a study of blood T cell repertoires in COVID-19. TCRdb's table, derived via immunoSEQ multiplex PCR, lists solely in-frame clones and lacks some. This sample yields about 89,000 clones, of which around three quarters are seen a single time; less than 60% belongs to the top ten. Sequencing was done on a sample of peripheral blood. These receptors all come from a human donor in a cohort sampled during active COVID-19.

This clone was seen only a few times. The chain uses TRBV28 and TRBJ1-6; 7 bases match TRBD1. After removal of 3 bases from V and 7 bases from J, the junction contained 9 bases not matched to a gene. The CDR3 loop spans 16 amino acids. The germline CDR1 and CDR2 sequences are MDHEN and SYDVKM. The CDR3 coding sequence is TGTGCCAGCAGTTTCTTCGGCAGGGGGATCAATTCACCCCTCCACTTT. This translates into CASSFFGRGINSPLHF.

The V call is TRBV3-1 (or the pseudogene TRBV3-2), the J call TRBJ2-7, with 11 nucleotides matching TRBD2. The CDR3 contains 17 residues. Germline-derived CDR1 and CDR2 are LGHDT and YNNKEL (reference sequence). V shed 3 bases and J 1 base; nucleotides not matched to a gene: 8. The CDR3 sequence: CASSQLLAGGPSYEQYF. In DNA form, the CDR3 reads TGTGCCAGCAGCCAGCTCCTAGCGGGAGGCCCTTCCTACGAGCAGTACTTC.

This clone was seen only a few times. The rearrangement links TRBV27 to TRBJ2-5, with D maybe TRBD1 (5 bases). CDR1 is MNHEY and CDR2 is SMNVEV in the germline V gene (reference sequence). Trimming took 0 bases from V and 5 from J, leaving 19 bases between them. The CDR3 spans 17 residues. In DNA form, the CDR3 reads TGTGCCAGCAGTTTATCCCACGCGACAGACCACGCGGAGACCCAGTACTTC. As protein: CASSLSHATDHAETQYF.

This sequence joins TRBV24-1 and TRBJ2-5; 9 nucleotides line up with TRBD2. The J segment lost 5 bases and the V segment lost 5 bases, leaving 8 bases of the junction unmatched. Germline CDR1 and CDR2: KGHDR and SFDVKD. The CDR3 extends over 15 amino acids. Here the CDR3 reads CATSGGSGSFETQYF. The CDR3 DNA reads TGTGCCACCAGTGGCGGTAGCGGGAGTTTCGAGACCCAGTACTTC.

CDR3 protein: CAWSISENTEAFF. Written as DNA, the CDR3 is TGTGCCTGGAGTATTTCAGAGAACACTGAAGCTTTCTTT. V gene TRBV30 combines with J gene TRBJ1-1; D gene unclear. Germline CDR1 and CDR2: GTSNPN and SVGIG (reference sequence). V lost 2 bases and J 1 base, leaving 8 bases between the germline ends. The CDR3 length is 13 residues.

The count of this clone is one. The rearrangement links TRBV3-1 (or the pseudogene TRBV3-2) to TRBJ2-7; maybe TRBD2 (5 bases). Between the trimmed V and J ends, which lost 3 bases and 7 bases, there was a span of 10 bases. Per the germline V gene, CDR1 is LGHDT and CDR2 is YNNKEL (reference sequence). This CDR3 has 12 residues. The CDR3 coding sequence is TGTGCCAGCAGCCACAGGAGAGGGGAGCAGTACTTC. It encodes CASSHRRGEQYF.

The chain uses TRBV29-1 and TRBJ2-5, with 8 positions matching TRBD1. The germline V gene encodes CDR1 SQVTM and CDR2 ANQGSEA. V trimming: 7 bases; J trimming: 5 bases; junction bases outside the gene matches: 3. CDR3 size: 11 residues. The CDR3, as DNA: TGCAGCGCCGACAGGGGTGAGACCCAGTACTTC. As protein: CSADRGETQYF.

This chain joins TRBV9 and TRBJ2-3; no firm D call. There are 13 residues in the CDR3. V lost 0 bases and J 6 bases, leaving 8 bases between the germline ends. From germline, CDR1 is SGDLS and CDR2 YYNGEE. This CDR3 reads CASSVGSRDTQYF. The CDR3 DNA reads as TGTGCCAGCAGCGTAGGTTCCCGGGATACGCAGTATTTT. The variable domain in full, with the rest retrieved from reference TRBV9 and TRBJ2-3, is DSGVTQTPKHLITATGQRVTLRCSPRSGDLSVYWYQQSLDQGLQFLIQYYNGEERAKGNILERFSAQQFPDLHSELNLSSLELGDSALYFCASSVGSRDTQYFGPGTRLTVL.

This chain uses TRBV19 with TRBJ1-6, with a possible D match to TRBD1 (6 bases). Germline values: CDR1 LNHDA, CDR2 SQIVND (reference sequence). The ends were cut back, 4 bases at V and 7 bases at J, with 11 bases in the middle. The length of the CDR3 is 14 residues. Here the CDR3 reads CASSTGGGNSPLHF. The DNA for the CDR3 is TGTGCCAGTAGTACAGGCGGGGGCAATTCACCCCTCCACTTT. Based on the CDR3 plus reference TRBV19 and TRBJ1-6, the full variable domain is DGGITQSPKYLFRKEGQNVTLSCEQNLNHDAMYWYRQDPGQGLRLIYYSQIVNDFQKGDIAEGYSVSREKKESFPLTVTSAQKNPTAFYLCASSTGGGNSPLHFGNGTRLTVT.

V and J are TRBV21-1 and TRBJ2-5; TRBD2 is the table's D call, not checked against the DNA. TRBV21-1 is annotated as a pseudogene. The CDR3 runs 12 residues. CDR3 sequence reads: CAREMEVETQYF. The CDR3 DNA reads as TGTGCCAGGGAAATGGAGGTAGAGACCCAGTACTTC.

The chain combines TRBV11-3 with TRBJ2-1; TRBD2 matches 7 bases. V lost 5 bases to trimming and J lost 8 bases; unmatched junction nucleotides: 6. CDR3 length: 13 residues. The germline gives CDR1 SGHNT, CDR2 YENEEA. The CDR3 sequence: CASSAGRFYEQFF. As DNA, the CDR3 is TGTGCCAGCAGCGCCGGGAGGTTCTATGAGCAGTTCTTC.

This clone was recorded once. CDR3 loop: CASSSQGVWTSNEQFF. The CDR3 coding sequence is TGTGCCAGCAGCTCACAGGGGGTTTGGACTAGTAATGAGCAGTTCTTC. The rearrangement joins TRBV7-9 to TRBJ2-1, with D maybe TRBD1 (8 bases). The CDR3 runs to 16 residues. The V gene lost 4 bases and the J gene lost 7 bases, with 20 bases spanning the gap. Per germline, CDR1 SEHNR and CDR2 FQNEAQ (reference sequence). The full variable domain, in which reference TRBV7-9 and TRBJ2-1 provide the parts outside the CDR3, is DTGVSQNPRHKITKRGQNVTFRCDPISEHNRLYWYRQTLGQGPEFLTYFQNEAQLEKSRLLSDRFSAERPKGSFSTLEIQRTEQGDSAMYLCASSSQGVWTSNEQFFGPGTRLTVL.

This clone was observed a single time. The rearrangement links TRBV7-3 to TRBJ2-1, with 12 bases that match TRBD2. CDR3 size: 15 residues. The germline V gene encodes CDR1 SGHTA and CDR2 FQGTGA. The ends lost 2 bases at V and 8 bases at J; junction bases unmatched: 4. The CDR3 nucleotides are TGTGCCAGCAGCTTACTAGCGGGAGGGGGTCATGAGCAGTTCTTC. Translating it yields CASSLLAGGGHEQFF.

The chain is built from TRBV30 and TRBJ1-4; maybe TRBD1 (5 bases). Looked up from germline, CDR1 is GTSNPN and CDR2 is SVGIG (reference sequence). V was clipped by 4 bases and J by 5 bases, with 11 bases between them. This CDR3 is 13 amino acids long. CDR3 sequence reads: CAWTGKGNEKLFF. The CDR3 bases are TGTGCCTGGACGGGTAAGGGGAATGAAAAACTGTTTTTT.

The chain has TRBV7-2 and TRBJ2-3, with D tentatively TRBD2 (6 bases). Trimming took 7 bases from V and 5 from J, leaving 10 bases between them. The CDR3 sequence is 12 residues long. Germline assignment: CDR1 SGHTA and CDR2 FQGNSA. CDR3 nucleotides: TGTGCCAGCAAGTTCGGGGGAGATACGCAGTATTTT. Its protein is CASKFGGDTQYF.

The V and J genes are TRBV6-5 and TRBJ1-2, with D unresolved. The CDR3 consists of 14 residues. V was clipped by 6 bases and J by 4 bases, with 15 bases between them. Germline V gene lookup returns CDR1 MNHEY and CDR2 SVGAGI. The CDR3 is CASRTDGGSYGYTF. The CDR3 DNA is TGTGCCAGCAGGACGGACGGAGGCTCCTATGGCTACACCTTC.

The chain carries TRBV27 and TRBJ1-4; D is possibly TRBD1 (6 bases). Germline V lookup: CDR1 MNHEY, CDR2 SMNVEV (reference sequence). This CDR3 has 14 residues. Trimming took off 6 bases at V and 8 bases at J, with 16 bases between the two ends. The CDR3 DNA sequence: TGTGCCAGCAGCCGATCTAGGGGGGGAGAAAAACTGTTTTTT. It encodes CASSRSRGGEKLFF.

This clone was recorded only once. The CDR3 bases are TGTGCCAGTAGTACCGACCTGACAGGGGGATATTCACCCCTCCACTTT. Translating gives CASSTDLTGGYSPLHF. This sequence joins TRBV19 and TRBJ1-6; 9 bases match TRBD1. This CDR3 region has 16 residues. Trimming removed 4 bases from V and 8 bases from J; junction bases left unmatched: 9. Germline CDR1 and CDR2: LNHDA and SQIVND (reference sequence).

The chain links TRBV30 to TRBJ1-5, with 7 bases fitting TRBD1. The germline V gene encodes CDR1 GTSNPN and CDR2 SVGIG (reference sequence). This CDR3 spans 15 amino acids. The V gene end was trimmed by 3 bases and the J gene end by 3 bases; junction bases not matched to a gene: 8. CDR3 loop: CAWSEGALNNQPQHF. As DNA, the CDR3 is TGTGCCTGGAGCGAGGGGGCCCTGAACAATCAGCCCCAGCATTTT. Filled out from reference TRBV30 and TRBJ1-5, the complete variable domain reads SQTIHQWPATLVQPVGSPLSLECTVEGTSNPNLYWYRQAAGRGLQLLFYSVGIGQISSEVPQNLSASRPQDRQFILSSKKLLLSDSGFYLCAWSEGALNNQPQHFGDGTRLSIL.

This rearrangement joins TRBV9 to TRBJ1-3, with TRBD1 matching 8 bases. V shed 3 bases, J shed 0 bases, and the junction held 5 bases outside the gene matches. The CDR3 runs 16 residues. In germline, CDR1 is SGDLS, CDR2 YYNGEE. The CDR3 loop is CASSAGTGPSGNTIYF. CDR3 in DNA: TGTGCCAGCAGCGCAGGGACAGGACCCTCTGGAAACACCATATATTTT.

In its sample, this clone was seen once. Relative to the germline gene, one junction end is altered; a read error may explain this. The chain links TRBV7-7 to TRBJ2-3, with TRBD2 as a possible D gene (6 bases). Germline V gene lookup returns CDR1 SSHAT and CDR2 FNYEAQ (reference sequence). This CDR3 contains 15 residues. Here the CDR3 reads CASSLIGGSTDTQYF. The CDR3 region has the DNA TGTGCTAGCAGCTTAATTGGGGGGAGCACAGATACGCAGTATTTT.

The rearrangement links TRBV12-3 or TRBV12-4 to TRBJ2-1; 8 bases are shared with TRBD2. This CDR3 has 13 amino acids. V lost 7 bases, J lost 8 bases, and 7 bases stayed unmatched. The CDR3 is CASTSGGGDEQFF. In DNA, the CDR3 is TGTGCCAGCACATCCGGGGGGGGCGATGAGCAGTTCTTC.

J is TRBJ1-1 and V is TRBV28; D uncertain. This CDR3 comprises 12 residues. V was cut by 6 bases and J by 3 bases, with 8 bases left in between. Per germline, CDR1 MDHEN and CDR2 SYDVKM. This CDR3 reads CASRIAYTEAFF. CDR3 DNA sequence: TGTGCCAGCAGAATAGCCTACACTGAAGCTTTCTTT.

This clone was detected a few times. The gene calls are TRBV4-1 and TRBJ2-5, with D maybe TRBD1 (6 bases). The germline V gene encodes CDR1 MGHRA and CDR2 YSYEKL. V lost 4 bases, J lost 0 bases, and 9 bases lay in between. CDR3 length: 14 amino acids. In nucleotides, the CDR3 is TGCGCCAGCAGCCTCAACAGGGACCAAGAGACCCAGTACTTC. It codes for CASSLNRDQETQYF.